This TCR beta chain was retrieved from a study of patients and donors after allogeneic stem cell transplantation. TCRdb reanalysed the RT-PCR reads using MiXCR and keeps one entry per CDR3 protein. Of about 850 distinct CDR3 sequences in the sample, 20% to 30% were seen once. This CDR3 is built from 15 residues. Germline lookup yields CDR1 MNHEY and CDR2 SVGAGI. J gave up 1 base and V 6 bases, and 3 bases lay outside the gene matches. This sequence joins TRBV6-5 and TRBJ2-5; 12 bases agree with TRBD2. This TCR came from a human donor who was either an allogeneic HSCT recipient or a stem cell or donor lymphocyte infusion donor (not recorded which). It is not recorded whose cells these are; they may come from a transplant donor. The sequencing sample was made of blood, either unsorted or a sorted T cell fraction (not recorded which). The CDR3 is CASRRTSGAQETQYF. The CDR3 region has the DNA TGTGCCAGCAGACGGACTAGCGGGGCCCAAGAGACCCAGTACTTC.